The 5 T cell receptor beta chains below come from one sample, sequenced in a study of blood T cell repertoires in COVID-19. The protocol was immunoSEQ multiplex PCR, while the TCRdb copy is restricted to in-frame clones and leaves out a portion. The sample lists roughly 73,000 clones, 75% to 85% occurring once. The sample consisted of peripheral blood. All receptors come from a human donor in a cohort sampled during active COVID-19.

The genes are TRBV14 and TRBJ2-5; 11 positions agree with TRBD2. The germline V gene has CDR1 SGHDN and CDR2 FVKESK. This CDR3 is built from 19 residues. The ends lost 4 bases at V and 2 bases at J; junction bases unmatched: 15. The CDR3 loop is CASSLLTSGNRGWQETQYF. CDR3 sequence (DNA): TGTGCCAGCAGCCTCCTGACTAGCGGGAATCGTGGGTGGCAAGAGACCCAGTACTTC.

Only one count was recorded for this clone. The genes are TRBV10-2 and TRBJ2-1; no reliable D call. Germline V gene data show CDR1 as WSHSY and CDR2 as SAAADI. The V gene lost 4 bases and the J gene lost 7 bases, with 11 bases spanning the gap. This CDR3 has 13 residues. CDR3: CASSGGLGNEQFF. In nucleotides, the CDR3 is TGCGCCAGCAGTGGAGGTCTGGGTAATGAGCAGTTCTTC.

The rearrangement links TRBV7-9 to TRBJ2-1, with TRBD2 matching 9 bases. The CDR3 covers 14 residues. The J segment lost 5 bases and the V segment lost 6 bases, leaving 5 bases of the junction unmatched. CDR1 is SEHNR and CDR2 is FQNEAQ in the germline V gene (reference sequence). DNA of the CDR3: TGTGCCAGCAGTCCAAGACTAGCGGACAATGAGCAGTTCTTC. Translation: CASSPRLADNEQFF.

V gene TRBV7-2 combines with J gene TRBJ2-2; a possible D gene is TRBD2 (6 bases). In germline, CDR1 is SGHTA, CDR2 FQGNSA. The CDR3 sequence is 17 residues long. V gave up 5 bases and J gave up 4 bases, with 20 bases separating them. Here the CDR3 reads CASSPPLGGIGTGELFF. The CDR3 coding sequence is TGTGCCAGCAGCCCCCCCCTTGGCGGGATTGGCACCGGGGAGCTGTTTTTT.

The rearrangement joins TRBV19 to TRBJ2-1; TRBD2 agrees at 12 bases. The V and J ends lost 5 bases and 1 base, in that order; junction bases with no gene match: 3. CDR1 is LNHDA, CDR2 SQIVND, per germline (reference sequence). The CDR3 spans 16 residues. The chain's CDR3 is CASSPLAGGSYNEQFF. CDR3 bases: TGTGCCAGTAGTCCCCTAGCGGGAGGGTCCTACAATGAGCAGTTCTTC.